These 15 T cell receptor beta chains were sequenced from one sample in a study of blood T cells in healthy people across ages. Combining a sample-barcoded 5' primer with a J-beta primer mix, a second PCR ran for roughly 6 to 12 cycles. TCRdb called the 5' RACE reads again in MiXCR, with one record for every CDR3 protein. The sample has about a million distinct CDR3 sequences; 45% to 60% are singletons. Sequenced: blood. The receptors here all came from a woman aged 60-75 years in good health.

The sample holds a few counts of this clonotype. The V call is TRBV20-1, the J call TRBJ2-5; D is undetermined. The length of the CDR3 is 14 residues. V was trimmed by 5 bases and J by 1 base, leaving 14 bases between them. In germline, CDR1 is DFQATT, CDR2 SNEGSKA (reference sequence). The CDR3 region has the DNA TGCAGTGCTCCGGAACGTACCTTCCAAGAGACCCAGTACTTC. It is translated as CSAPERTFQETQYF.

Comment on this clonotype: One base away lies a much larger clone, so this may be a sequencing read error. CDR3: CASSFGRRRSRKQYF. DNA for the CDR3: TGTGCCAGCAGTTTTGGCAGGCGGAGGTCTCGAAAGCAGTACTTC. The chain couples TRBV28 to TRBJ2-7; TRBD2 is a possible D gene (5 bases). Per the germline V gene, CDR1 is MDHEN and CDR2 is SYDVKM. Trimming took off 3 bases at V and 8 bases at J, with 20 bases between the two ends. CDR3 length: 15 amino acids.

The chain uses TRBV18 and TRBJ2-5; D perhaps matches TRBD2 (7 bases). In germline, CDR1 is KGHSH, CDR2 LQKENI. V was pared by 4 bases and J by 11 bases, with 17 bases between. This CDR3 comprises 13 residues. The CDR3 loop reads CASSLQGWREQYF. The CDR3, as DNA: TGTGCCAGCTCACTACAGGGCTGGCGGGAGCAGTACTTC.

J is TRBJ1-6 and V is TRBV4-3; D call uncertain. The CDR3 totals 14 residues. Germline assignment: CDR1 LGHNA and CDR2 YSLEER. The V and J ends lost 1 base and 9 bases respectively, with 10 bases between them. The CDR3 bases are TGCGCCAGCAGCCAAGGACACCCCGGTTCACCCCTCCACTTT. Translated: CASSQGHPGSPLHF.

V usage is TRBV7-9 and J usage is TRBJ2-7; 8 bases agree with TRBD2. With V trimmed by 5 bases and J by 2 bases, 8 bases remained unmatched. Germline CDR1 reads SEHNR; CDR2 reads FQNEAQ (reference sequence). The CDR3 spans 15 residues. CDR3 DNA sequence: TGTGCCAGCAGCAAAACCGGGACTAGTGCCTACGAGCAGTACTTC. This encodes CASSKTGTSAYEQYF.

The chain combines TRBV7-9 with TRBJ2-7; no clear D. The CDR3 sequence is 11 residues long. Trimming removed 5 bases at V and 12 bases at J, with 14 bases between. Germline assignment: CDR1 SEHNR and CDR2 FQNEAQ (reference sequence). The CDR3, as DNA: TGTGCCAGCAGCAAGACGGATCAGCGGTACTTC. Translated, it gives CASSKTDQRYF. Using reference TRBV7-9 and TRBJ2-7 for the parts outside the CDR3, the full variable domain is DTGVSQNPRHKITKRGQNVTFRCDPISEHNRLYWYRQTLGQGPEFLTYFQNEAQLEKSRLLSDRFSAERPKGSFSTLEIQRTEQGDSAMYLCASSKTDQRYFGPGTRLTVT.

The chain uses TRBV27 and TRBJ2-3; TRBD2 agrees at 12 bases. Germline-derived CDR1 and CDR2 are MNHEY and SMNVEV (reference sequence). The CDR3 is 17 amino acids. V lost 6 bases, J lost 3 bases, and 10 bases stayed unmatched. The CDR3 bases are TGTGCCAGCAGACCCTCGGGACTAGCGGGCCCTACAGATACGCAGTATTTT. Its protein product is CASRPSGLAGPTDTQYF.

This clonotype was recorded a few times. The chain links TRBV12-3 or TRBV12-4 to TRBJ2-4; tentative D call: TRBD2 (6 bases). The CDR3 is made up of 16 amino acids. With 1 base removed from V and 8 bases from J, the gap between germline ends came to 18 bases. The CDR3 DNA sequence: TGTGCCAGCAGTTTAGGGGGGGTTACCAATAAGGACATTCAGTACTTC. Its translation: CASSLGGVTNKDIQYF.

This clonotype was detected once. The chain has TRBV3-1 and TRBJ2-1, with unresolved D. Germline CDR1 is LGHDT and CDR2 is YNNKEL (reference sequence). This CDR3 region has 16 residues. The V end was cut by 4 bases, the J end by 4 bases, with 17 bases between. The CDR3 loop reads CASSPRQGKDYNEQFF. Here the CDR3 DNA reads TGTGCCAGCAGCCCCAGGCAAGGAAAGGATTACAATGAGCAGTTCTTC.

This chain links TRBV20-1 with TRBJ2-1; 10 bases align to TRBD2. This CDR3 is 15 amino acids long. The germline V gene encodes CDR1 DFQATT and CDR2 SNEGSKA (reference sequence). The V and J ends lost 4 bases and 5 bases, in that order; junction bases with no gene match: 8. The CDR3 reads CSAIPLAGANNEQFF. CDR3 sequence (DNA): TGCAGTGCTATCCCCCTAGCGGGAGCAAACAATGAGCAGTTCTTC.

This clonotype came up once. In DNA form, the CDR3 reads TGTGCCAGCAGTTCGGGACTAGCGGGAGGGCCCGACGAGCAGTACTTC. Its translation is CASSSGLAGGPDEQYF. The J gene is TRBJ2-4, the V gene TRBV12-3 or TRBV12-4; 16 positions match TRBD2. The J call is doubtful: the DNA matches TRBJ2-7 better. The CDR3 has 16 amino acids.

The genes are TRBV7-2 and TRBJ2-1, with 9 bases matching TRBD2. The germline V gene has CDR1 SGHTA and CDR2 FQGNSA. This CDR3 region has 17 residues. V lost 1 base and J lost 5; bases outside the gene matches: 9. CDR3 sequence reads: CASSLVSLAGMHNEQFF. The CDR3 nucleotides are TGTGCCAGCAGCTTAGTGTCGCTAGCGGGGATGCACAATGAGCAGTTCTTC.

V and J are TRBV27 and TRBJ2-7; 8 bases are a match to TRBD2. Germline V lookup: CDR1 MNHEY, CDR2 SMNVEV (reference sequence). The J segment lost 0 bases and the V segment lost 7 bases, leaving 8 bases of the junction unmatched. The CDR3 is 15 amino acids. CDR3 protein: CASTGAGAHSYEQYF. Written as DNA, the CDR3 is TGTGCCAGCACGGGAGCGGGAGCCCACTCCTACGAGCAGTACTTC.

For this clonotype: One end of the junction does not line up with germline, which may come from a read error. The chain couples TRBV7-9 to TRBJ2-5; D may be TRBD2 (5 bases). Judging by the DNA end, TRBJ2-7 fits better; the J call may be wrong. Looked up from germline, CDR1 is SEHNR and CDR2 is FQNEAQ (reference sequence). This CDR3 is built from 13 residues. CDR3 residues: CAGSPQRNYEQYF. In DNA form, the CDR3 reads TGTGCCGGCAGCCCCCAGCGGAACTACGAGCAGTACTTC.

J is TRBJ1-1 and V is TRBV12-3 or TRBV12-4; 8 nucleotides line up with TRBD1. The CDR3 covers 16 residues. With 7 bases clipped from V and 1 base from J, the junction kept 11 bases outside the gene matches. CDR3 loop: CASKPARQGANTEAFF. The CDR3 region has the DNA TGTGCCAGCAAACCCGCACGGCAGGGGGCGAACACTGAAGCTTTCTTT.